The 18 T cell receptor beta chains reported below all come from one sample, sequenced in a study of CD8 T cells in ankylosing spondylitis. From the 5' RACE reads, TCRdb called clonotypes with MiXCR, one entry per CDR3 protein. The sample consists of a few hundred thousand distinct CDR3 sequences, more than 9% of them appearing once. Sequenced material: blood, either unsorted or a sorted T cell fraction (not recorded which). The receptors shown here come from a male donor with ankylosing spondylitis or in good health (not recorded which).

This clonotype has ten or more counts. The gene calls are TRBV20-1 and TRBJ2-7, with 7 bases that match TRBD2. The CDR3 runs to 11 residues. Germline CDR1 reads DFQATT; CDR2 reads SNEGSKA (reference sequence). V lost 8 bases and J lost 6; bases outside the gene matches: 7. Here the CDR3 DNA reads TGCAGTCCGGGGGGATTCGGCGAGCAGTACTTC. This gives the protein CSPGGFGEQYF.

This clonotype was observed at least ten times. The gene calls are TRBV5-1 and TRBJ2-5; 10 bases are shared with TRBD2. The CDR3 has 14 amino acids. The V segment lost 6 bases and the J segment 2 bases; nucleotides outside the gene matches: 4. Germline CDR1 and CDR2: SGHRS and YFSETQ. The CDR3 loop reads CASTKTSGQETQYF. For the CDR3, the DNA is TGCGCCAGCACCAAGACTAGCGGGCAAGAGACCCAGTACTTC.

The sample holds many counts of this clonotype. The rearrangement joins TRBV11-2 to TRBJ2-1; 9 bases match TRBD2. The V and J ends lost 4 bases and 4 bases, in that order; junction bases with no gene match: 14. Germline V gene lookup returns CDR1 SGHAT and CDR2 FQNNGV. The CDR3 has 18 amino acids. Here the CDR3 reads CASSSHESSGGKYNEQFF. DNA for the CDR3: TGTGCCAGCAGCTCCCATGAATCCAGCGGGGGGAAATACAATGAGCAGTTCTTC.

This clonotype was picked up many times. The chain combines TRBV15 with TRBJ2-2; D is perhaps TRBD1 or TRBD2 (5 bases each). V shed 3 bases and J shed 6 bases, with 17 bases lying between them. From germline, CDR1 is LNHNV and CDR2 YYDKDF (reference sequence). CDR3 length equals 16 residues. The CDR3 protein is CATSRALGDGAGELFF. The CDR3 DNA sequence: TGTGCCACCAGCAGGGCCCTCGGGGACGGCGCCGGGGAGCTGTTTTTT.

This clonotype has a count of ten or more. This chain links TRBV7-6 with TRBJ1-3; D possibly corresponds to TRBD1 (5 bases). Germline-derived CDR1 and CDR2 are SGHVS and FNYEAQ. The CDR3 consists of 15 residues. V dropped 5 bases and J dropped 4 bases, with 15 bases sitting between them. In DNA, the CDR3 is TGTGCCAGCAGCGTCCGGCGGGGCACGGGAAACACCATATATTTT. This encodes CASSVRRGTGNTIYF. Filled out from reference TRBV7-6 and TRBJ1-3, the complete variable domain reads GAGVSQSPRYKVTKRGQDVALRCDPISGHVSLYWYRQALGQGPEFLTYFNYEAQQDKSGLPNDRFSAERPEGSISTLTIQRTEQRDSAMYRCASSVRRGTGNTIYFGEGSWLTVV.

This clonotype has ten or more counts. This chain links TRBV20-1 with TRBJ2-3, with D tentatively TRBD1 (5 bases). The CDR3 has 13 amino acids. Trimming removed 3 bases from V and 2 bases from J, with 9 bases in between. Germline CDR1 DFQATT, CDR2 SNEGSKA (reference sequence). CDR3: CSARQGYTDTQYF. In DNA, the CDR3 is TGCAGTGCTAGGCAGGGTTACACAGATACGCAGTATTTT.

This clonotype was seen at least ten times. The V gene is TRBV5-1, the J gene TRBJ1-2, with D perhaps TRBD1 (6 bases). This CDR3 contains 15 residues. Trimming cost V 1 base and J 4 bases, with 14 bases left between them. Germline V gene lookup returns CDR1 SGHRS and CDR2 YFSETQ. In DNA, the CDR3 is TGCGCCAGCAGCTTGAATCCGGGGGCCGGCTATGGCTACACCTTC. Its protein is CASSLNPGAGYGYTF.

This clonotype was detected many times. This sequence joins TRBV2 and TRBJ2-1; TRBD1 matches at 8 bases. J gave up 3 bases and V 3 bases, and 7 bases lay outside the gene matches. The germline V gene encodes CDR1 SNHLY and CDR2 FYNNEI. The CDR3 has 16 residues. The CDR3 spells CASSESRGRGYNEQFF. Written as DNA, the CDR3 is TGTGCCAGCAGTGAGAGCAGGGGGCGCGGCTACAATGAGCAGTTCTTC.

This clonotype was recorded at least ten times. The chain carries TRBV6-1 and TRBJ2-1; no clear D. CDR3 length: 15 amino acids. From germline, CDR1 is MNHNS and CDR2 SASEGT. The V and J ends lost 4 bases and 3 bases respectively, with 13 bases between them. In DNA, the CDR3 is TGTGCCAGCAGTGCAAACCCCTCCGGCTACAATGAGCAGTTCTTC. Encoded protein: CASSANPSGYNEQFF.

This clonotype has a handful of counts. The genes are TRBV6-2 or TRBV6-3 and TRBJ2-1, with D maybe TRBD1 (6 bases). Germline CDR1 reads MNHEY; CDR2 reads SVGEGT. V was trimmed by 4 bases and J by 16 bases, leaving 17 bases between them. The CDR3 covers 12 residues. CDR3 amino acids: CASSSVTGRGFF. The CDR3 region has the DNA TGTGCCAGCAGTTCCGTGACAGGTCGAGGATTCTTC.

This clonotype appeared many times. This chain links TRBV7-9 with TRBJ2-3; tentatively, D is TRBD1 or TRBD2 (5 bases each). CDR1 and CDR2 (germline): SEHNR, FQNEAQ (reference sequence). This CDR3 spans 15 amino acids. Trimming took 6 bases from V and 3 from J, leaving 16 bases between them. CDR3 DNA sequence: TGTGCCAGCAGTTTGGGGACCAGGAAGACAGATACGCAGTATTTT. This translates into CASSLGTRKTDTQYF.

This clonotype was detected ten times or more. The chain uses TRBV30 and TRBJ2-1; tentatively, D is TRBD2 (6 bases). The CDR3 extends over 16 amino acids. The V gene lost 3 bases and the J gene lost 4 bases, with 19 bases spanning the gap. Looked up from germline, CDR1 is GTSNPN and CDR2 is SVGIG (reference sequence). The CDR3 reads CAWRPAQSGPYNEQFF. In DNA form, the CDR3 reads TGTGCCTGGAGACCCGCCCAGAGCGGGCCTTACAATGAGCAGTTCTTC.

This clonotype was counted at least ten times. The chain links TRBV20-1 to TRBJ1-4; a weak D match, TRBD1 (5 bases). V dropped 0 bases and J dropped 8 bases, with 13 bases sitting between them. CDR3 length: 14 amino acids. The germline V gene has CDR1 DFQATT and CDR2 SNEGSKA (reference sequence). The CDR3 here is CSARDVRVEEKLFF. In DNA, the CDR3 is TGCAGTGCTAGAGATGTCAGGGTTGAGGAAAAACTGTTTTTT.

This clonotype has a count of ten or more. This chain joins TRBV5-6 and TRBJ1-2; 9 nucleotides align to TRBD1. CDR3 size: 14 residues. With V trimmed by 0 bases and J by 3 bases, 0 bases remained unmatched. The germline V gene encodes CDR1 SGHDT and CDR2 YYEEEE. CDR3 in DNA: TGTGCCAGCAGCTTGGGACAGGGGGACTATGGCTACACCTTC. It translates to CASSLGQGDYGYTF. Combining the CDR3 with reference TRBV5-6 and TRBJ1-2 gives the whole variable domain DAGVTQSPTHLIKTRGQQVTLRCSPKSGHDTVSWYQQALGQGPQFIFQYYEEEERQRGNFPDRFSGHQFPNYSSELNVNALLLGDSALYLCASSLGQGDYGYTFGSGTRLTVV.

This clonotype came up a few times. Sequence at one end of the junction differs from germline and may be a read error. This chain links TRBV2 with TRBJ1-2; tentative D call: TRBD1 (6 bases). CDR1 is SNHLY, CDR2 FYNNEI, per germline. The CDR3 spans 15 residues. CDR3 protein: CASRPVAGAKYGYTF. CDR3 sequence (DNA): TGTGCCAGCAGGCCTGTAGCAGGGGCTAAATATGGCTACACCTTC.

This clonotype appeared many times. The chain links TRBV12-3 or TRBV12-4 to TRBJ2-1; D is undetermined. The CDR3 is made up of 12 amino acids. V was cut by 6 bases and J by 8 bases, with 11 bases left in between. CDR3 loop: CASSPGEDEQFF. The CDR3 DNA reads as TGTGCCAGCAGCCCCGGCGAAGATGAGCAGTTCTTC.

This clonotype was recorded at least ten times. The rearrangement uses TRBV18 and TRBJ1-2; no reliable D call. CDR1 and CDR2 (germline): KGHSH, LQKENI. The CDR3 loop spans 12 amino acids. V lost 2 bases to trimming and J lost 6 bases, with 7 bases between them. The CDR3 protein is CASSPITDGYTF. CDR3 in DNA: TGTGCCAGCTCACCAATTACAGATGGCTACACCTTC.

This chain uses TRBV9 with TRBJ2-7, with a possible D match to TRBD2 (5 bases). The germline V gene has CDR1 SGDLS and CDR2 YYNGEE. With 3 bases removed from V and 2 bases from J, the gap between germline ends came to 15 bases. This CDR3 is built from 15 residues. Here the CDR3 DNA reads TGTGCCAGCAGCGCTGGGCAGACTACAACCTACGAGCAGTACTTC. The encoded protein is CASSAGQTTTYEQYF.